This is a list of T cell receptor beta chains from one sample in a study of blood T cell repertoires in COVID-19. The repertoire was sequenced with immunoSEQ multiplex PCR; TCRdb's copy has only in-frame clones and lacks some. The sample has about 140,000 clones, under 85% seen once. What was sequenced was peripheral blood. The receptors shown here come from a man aged 45-65 years with active or convalescent COVID-19. Each CDR3 is given with its conserved first and last residue. Each record gives: D gene, J gene, V gene, clone size, CDR3 protein, CDR3 DNA. D genes are given only for firm matches. Clone sizes are given selectively: once, few, many, or a class where the clone is expanded.

>.|TRBJ1-2|TRBV21-1|.
CASSKEDREYGYTF
TGTGCCAGCAGCAAAGAGGACAGGGAATATGGCTACACCTTC
>.|TRBJ2-7|TRBV27|.
CASSPRAGMAYEQYF
TGTGCCAGCAGTCCCCGGGCAGGGATGGCCTACGAGCAGTACTTC
>.|TRBJ2-7|TRBV7-3|.
CASSLTRLGEQYF
TGTGCCAGCAGCTTAACTCGACTCGGCGAGCAGTACTTC
>.|TRBJ2-5|TRBV6-5|.
CASTLAGQETQYF
TGTGCCAGCACTCTGGCGGGGCAAGAGACCCAGTACTTC
>.|TRBJ2-2|TRBV29-1|.
CSVEERRTGNTGELFF
TGCAGCGTTGAAGAAAGAAGAACAGGGAACACCGGGGAGCTGTTTTTT
>.|TRBJ1-2|TRBV19|.
CASRREGYTF
TGTGCCAGCAGGAGGGAGGGCTACACCTTC
>.|TRBJ2-7|TRBV4-2|.
CASSQDLQGRDEQYF
TGTGCCAGCAGCCAAGATCTGCAGGGTCGGGACGAGCAGTACTTC
>TRBD2|TRBJ2-3|TRBV30|once
CAWTSGVNTDTQYF
TGTGCCTGGACTAGCGGGGTCAACACAGATACGCAGTATTTT
>TRBD2|TRBJ2-1|TRBV20-1|few
CSASSSGMSYNEQFF
TGCAGTGCTAGTTCAAGCGGGATGTCCTACAATGAGCAGTTCTTC
>.|TRBJ1-5|TRBV6-6|.
CASSYDGRPNQPQHF
TGTGCCAGCAGTTACGACGGCAGGCCTAATCAGCCCCAGCATTTT
>.|TRBJ2-7|TRBV7-7|.
CASSIMFGEYEQYF
TGTGCCAGCAGCATAATGTTCGGGGAATACGAGCAGTACTTC
>.|TRBJ1-5|TRBV24-1|.
CATSDSGNQPQHF
TGTGCCACCAGTGATTCGGGCAATCAGCCCCAGCATTTT
>TRBD2|TRBJ2-2|TRBV6-2/TRBV6-3|.
CASSDGQRETGELFF
TGTGCCAGCAGTGACGGCCAGCGGGAGACCGGGGAGCTGTTTTTT